This T cell receptor beta chain was identified in a study of shared clonotypes between healthy human individuals (TCRdb year 2020). Background for the entire study: Three men and a couple of women, aged 18 to 49 years, made up the cohort. For each donor, CD4 naive and CD4 memory were each given three plates, CD8 naive was given two plates, and CD8 memory was given one plate. To estimate repertoire size and how much clonotypes are shared between individuals, the study performed deep sequencing of blood TCR repertoires from a few healthy adults. To increase sequencing depth and limit assay-specific biases, TCR repertoire library preparation and sequencing were carried out by different laboratories using diverse techniques. Per donor, leukapheresis produced somewhere between about 0.9 and 10 billion PBMCs.

Using the deep immunoSEQ assay, multiplex PCR amplified TCR CDR3 regions from genomic DNA. Genomic DNA extracted from each cell subset was distributed evenly over all wells of several immunoSEQ 96-well plates, and each plate served as one replicate. Each replicate PCR for sorted subsets received approximately 200 ng genomic DNA, equal to 28,000 or so T cell genomes. Purified libraries were quantified with a Qubit 3.0 fluorometer, sized on a Bioanalyzer 2100, and re-quantified with the KAPA Library Quantification kit. Every immunoSEQ 96-well plate was sequenced on a dedicated single-read 150-cycle Illumina NextSeq 550 flow cell. Regarding the original processing steps: Because only junctional sequences without quality scores were contained in the immunoSEQ output, filtering matching that applied to full-length reads could not be performed. To assign V/J genes and CDR3, sequences were annotated using PyIR, a Python wrapper for IgBLAST v1.9, with IMGT germline references. Reads were filtered out if the reads had weak V/J assignments (E-value above 1e-6), no CDR3, stop codons, out-of-frame junctions, or ambiguous translated residues. V3J clonotypes were defined as sequences sharing an identical inferred V gene, J gene, and CDR3 amino acid sequence. Percentage overlap between repertoires was calculated by dividing the number of shared unique clonotypes by the size of the smaller repertoire. Repertoire richness was assessed with RTK rarefaction, the Chao1 estimator, and Recon v2.1 estimates of unobserved clonotypes. Generation probabilities were computed with OLGA for all TCRbeta clonotypes obtained by the gDNA method from four donors. This immuneACCESS table, as held by TCRdb, lists in-frame sequences with V and J called but not all clones. Of the missing ones, under half trace to an unresolved V gene in checked studies; the others have no known cause. The DNA was the basis for D and trimming; V, J and clone size are from that table. The table for this sample lists about 1.5 million clones; nearly 99% of them were counted only once. Together, the top ten hold roughly 0.42% of the sample.

Comments on this clone: Its antigen is currently not known. Base qualities are missing; no much larger clone stands one base away.

Results the study describes overall, beyond this receptor: Pairwise subsampling indicated that sequencing depth was expected to affect the degree of clonotype sharing among donors. Because the study included a small number of donors, the genetic and exposure-history diversity represented was limited. Sharing across a few donors was observed for roughly 5.4% of naive CD4, less than 4% of naive CD8, around 2.5% of memory CD4, and about 0.4% of memory CD8 clonotypes. Clonotypes shared by all four sorted-subset donors showed higher generation probabilities than non-shared clonotypes. Rarefaction of sorted-subset datasets indicated incomplete sequencing despite the large sequencing depth. Sampling was restricted to blood, and TCR repertoires in tissue are likely to differ from TCR repertoires in blood. Larger estimated clonotype richness was generally found for naive subsets than for memory subsets.

The CDR3, cysteine through phenylalanine, is 14 amino acids long. The retained sequence is limited to the CDR3, 42 bases, with the frame set at the first base. Trimming leaves V shorter by 0 bases and J shorter by 3 bases, with the junction holding 3 bases beyond the gene matches. CDR1 GTSNPN and CDR2 SVGIG were looked up in the germline V gene (reference sequence). Healthy HIV-negative adults with no recently reported acute infections or vaccinations were included as donors. Every donor was a Caucasian adult living in Nashville, Tennessee, USA. CD4+ T cells were enriched by magnetic negative selection, after which naive cells were positively selected on CD45RA and the negative fraction was taken as the memory subset. Blood was obtained by leukapheresis, after which PBMCs were separated by Ficoll-Histopaque density gradient centrifugation and cryopreserved in liquid nitrogen vapor phase. Analytical flow cytometry was used to check the purity and quantity of every magnetically sorted T cell population. Genomic DNA was isolated from each sorted fraction and quantified by UV absorbance on a Nanodrop 2000c.

Specimen: naive CD4+ T cells sorted from blood. The sample's cell subset or site label is to be understood as: CD45RA+ positively selected. The source is a man in his thirties or forties in good health. The sequence links TRBV30 to TRBJ1-1; a stretch of 8 junction bases matches TRBD1. The sequenced DNA: TGTGCCTGGAGTGTACAGGGGGGATACACTGAAGCTTTCTTT. It is translated as CAWSVQGGYTEAFF. Reference TRBV30 and TRBJ1-1 genes cover what lies past the CDR3, so the full variable domain is SQTIHQWPATLVQPVGSPLSLECTVEGTSNPNLYWYRQAAGRGLQLLFYSVGIGQISSEVPQNLSASRPQDRQFILSSKKLLLSDSGFYLCAWSVQGGYTEAFFGQGTRLTVV.